One sample yielded the 28 T cell receptor beta chains listed below, sequenced in a study of T cells in women clearing cervical HPV infection. Using immunoSEQ multiplex PCR, the repertoire was profiled, and TCRdb retains in-frame clones only, with some absent. This sample's clone table lists 25,000 or so clones. The sample taken for sequencing was blood buffy coat. The receptors were sampled from a woman aged 18-69 years with a cervical HPV16 infection that either progressed to CIN3+ or cleared (not recorded which).

To note about this clone: The CDR3 goes on 3 residues after the read ends, and that part is filled in from the germline J gene. The chain recombines TRBV6-2 or TRBV6-3 with TRBJ1-1, with D unclear. Trimming removed 5 bases at V and 1 base at J, with 17 bases between. The CDR3 is 16 residues long. Per germline, CDR1 MNHEY and CDR2 SVGEGT. CDR3 DNA (partial): TGTGCCAGCAGTACTCGGATTGCGGGCCCGAACACTGAA. This codes for CASSTRIAGPNTE. The CDR3 in full is CASSTRIAGPNTEAFF.

With respect to this clone: The CDR3 end falls 3 residues outside the read, so it is completed with the germline J gene. The chain uses TRBV29-1 and TRBJ2-5; tentatively, D is TRBD1 (6 bases). Trimming removed 1 base at V and 5 bases at J, with 8 bases between. This CDR3 has 12 amino acids. Per germline, CDR1 SQVTM and CDR2 ANQGSEA. CDR3 region: CSVEGGPETQYF. CDR3 DNA, as far as it was read: TGCAGCGTTGAAGGGGGGCCGGAGACC.

On this clone: The read ends 3 residues before the CDR3 terminus; that terminus is restored from the germline J gene. V and J are TRBV5-1 and TRBJ2-3, with 8 bases lining up with TRBD1. The CDR3 is 16 residues long. CDR1 is SGHRS, CDR2 YFSETQ, per germline. Trimming removed 4 bases from V and 2 bases from J; junction bases left unmatched: 9. The CDR3 spells CASSRAQGAVTDTQYF. CDR3 DNA, as far as it was read: TGCGCCAGCAGCAGGGCCCAGGGGGCTGTCACAGATACG.

Points on this clone: With the read ending 3 residues before the CDR3 end, the germline J gene is used to fill in that end. The chain employs TRBV19 and TRBJ2-5; TRBD1 matches 8 bases. J lost 5 bases, V lost 8 bases, and 7 bases had no gene match. The germline CDR1 and CDR2 sequences are LNHDA and SQIVND (reference sequence). The CDR3 is 13 residues long. The CDR3 is CASSPGGRETQYF. Incomplete CDR3 DNA: TGTGCCAGTTCCCCAGGGGGCCGGGAGACC. Full variable domain (remainder filled in from reference TRBV19 and TRBJ2-5): DGGITQSPKYLFRKEGQNVTLSCEQNLNHDAMYWYRQDPGQGLRLIYYSQIVNDFQKGDIAEGYSVSREKKESFPLTVTSAQKNPTAFYLCASSPGGRETQYFGPGTRLLVL.

A note on this clone: Read data end 3 residues before the CDR3 end; the end is taken from the germline J gene. This chain connects TRBV24-1 to TRBJ2-1, with 7 bases identical to TRBD1. The CDR3 totals 16 residues. V was clipped by 0 bases and J by 5 bases; unmatched bases: 6. Germline values: CDR1 KGHDR, CDR2 SFDVKD. The CDR3 reads CATSDLPRGPDNEQFF. The CDR3 DNA, read in part, is TGTGCCACCAGTGATTTGCCGAGGGGGCCTGACAATGAG.

Comment on this clone: The read gets to within 3 residues of the CDR3 end, and the germline J gene fills in the rest. The V call is TRBV5-6, the J call TRBJ2-3, with 7 bases matching TRBD2. V was clipped by 6 bases and J by 1 base; unmatched bases: 5. This CDR3 has 14 amino acids. Germline assignment: CDR1 SGHDT and CDR2 YYEEEE. The CDR3 sequence is CASNSLAGTDTQYF. CDR3 DNA (partial): TGTGCCAGCAACAGTCTAGCGGGCACAGATACG.

The covered CDR3 bases are TGTGCCACCCGACAGGAGTACTCCTACAATGAG. Amino acid sequence: CATRQEYSYNE. The whole CDR3 sequence reads CATRQEYSYNEQFF. This chain joins TRBV19 and TRBJ2-1; possible D gene TRBD1, 6 bases. The CDR3 end is not reached by the read, which stops 3 residues before it; the germline J gene fills it in. The CDR3 is 14 amino acids. V was trimmed by 10 bases and J by 0 bases, leaving 13 bases between them. Germline loops: CDR1 LNHDA, CDR2 SQIVND (reference sequence).

In the case of this clone: The read ends 3 residues before the CDR3 terminus; that terminus is restored from the germline J gene. V usage is TRBV27 and J usage is TRBJ1-2; the D gene is possibly TRBD1 (5 bases). With 6 bases removed from V and 4 bases from J, the gap between germline ends came to 12 bases. Germline CDR1 and CDR2: MNHEY and SMNVEV (reference sequence). The CDR3 length is 13 residues. The covered CDR3 bases are TGTGCCAGCAGACCCGACAGCTTCTATGGC. Encoded protein: CASRPDSFYG. The whole CDR3 is CASRPDSFYGYTF.

Remarks on this clone: With the read ending 3 residues before the CDR3 end, the germline J gene is used to fill in that end. The chain couples TRBV20-1 to TRBJ1-4; D gene ambiguous. The germline gives CDR1 DFQATT, CDR2 SNEGSKA (reference sequence). The CDR3 sequence is 12 residues long. V dropped 3 bases and J dropped 5 bases, with 7 bases sitting between them. CDR3 DNA, as far as it was read: TGCAGTGCTAGTTGGCAGAATGAAAAA. Its protein product is CSASWQNEK. Given in full, the CDR3 is CSASWQNEKLFF.

As regards this clone: The sequence runs out 3 residues before the end of the CDR3; the remainder is reconstructed from the germline J gene. The V gene is TRBV5-1, the J gene TRBJ2-3, with TRBD2 identical over 14 bases. Looked up from germline, CDR1 is SGHRS and CDR2 is YFSETQ. The CDR3 contains 16 residues. V gave up 4 bases and J gave up 3 bases; unmatched junction bases: 4. The CDR3 sequence is CASSPGLAGETDTQYF. The CDR3 DNA, read in part, is TGCGCCAGCAGCCCGGGACTAGCGGGAGAGACAGATACG.

As for this clone: The read finishes 3 residues shy of the CDR3 end, and the germline J gene is used to complete it. V and J are TRBV19 and TRBJ1-5; D gene unclear. Per the germline V gene, CDR1 is LNHDA and CDR2 is SQIVND (reference sequence). The CDR3 is made up of 15 amino acids. Trimming shortened V by 3 bases and J by 1 base, and 10 bases separated the two germline ends. CDR3 protein: CASSIWRASNQPQHF. Partial CDR3 DNA: TGTGCCAGTAGTATCTGGAGGGCGAGCAATCAGCCC.

In the case of this clone: The read halts 3 residues ahead of the CDR3 end, with the missing end drawn from the germline J gene. The rearrangement links TRBV2 to TRBJ2-5, with TRBD2 identical over 8 bases. Germline V lookup: CDR1 SNHLY, CDR2 FYNNEI. The CDR3 consists of 14 residues. J was trimmed by 4 bases and V by 4 bases; bases with no gene match: 5. CDR3 sequence reads: CASSGLSGGETQYF. The CDR3 bases that were read are TGTGCCAGCAGTGGATTAAGCGGGGGAGAGACC. The complete variable domain, with remaining parts taken from reference TRBV2 and TRBJ2-5, reads EPEVTQTPSHQVTQMGQEVILRCVPISNHLYFYWYRQILGQKVEFLVSFYNNEISEKSEIFDDQFSVERPDGSNFTLKIRSTKLEDSAMYFCASSGLSGGETQYFGPGTRLLVL.

Note on this clone: The observed sequence ends 3 residues before the CDR3 terminus, with the missing tail filled in from the germline J gene. This sequence joins TRBV2 and TRBJ2-5; possibly TRBD1 for D (5 bases). V lost 4 bases, J lost 0 bases, and 12 bases lay in between. The CDR3 has 15 residues. Germline V gives CDR1 SNHLY, CDR2 FYNNEI. CDR3 DNA, as far as it was read: TGTGCCAGCAGTGTGGGCAGGGTGTACCAAGAGACC. Residues: CASSVGRVYQET. The entire CDR3 is CASSVGRVYQETQYF.

Turning to this clone: The CDR3 end falls 3 residues outside the read, so it is completed with the germline J gene. The chain recombines TRBV20-1 with TRBJ2-7, with D unclear. This CDR3 has 17 residues. The V and J ends lost 0 bases and 1 base respectively, with 19 bases between them. Germline V gene lookup returns CDR1 DFQATT and CDR2 SNEGSKA (reference sequence). The covered CDR3 bases are TGCAGTGCTAGAGAGGTACCCCGAACAGCCTTTTCCTACGAG. Protein: CSAREVPRTAFSYE. The whole CDR3 is CSAREVPRTAFSYEQYF.

In the case of this clone: The read terminates 3 residues before the CDR3 end, so the remaining end is supplied by the germline J gene. V gene TRBV6-1 combines with J gene TRBJ1-6, with D perhaps TRBD1 (5 bases). CDR1 and CDR2 (germline): MNHNS, SASEGT. V was pared by 3 bases and J by 0 bases, with 9 bases between. The CDR3 length is 16 residues. Here the CDR3 reads CASSETESSYNSPLHF. CDR3 DNA, as far as it was read: TGTGCCAGCAGTGAGACAGAGAGCTCCTATAATTCACCC.

With regard to this clone: The read finishes 3 residues shy of the CDR3 end, and the germline J gene is used to complete it. This chain uses TRBV7-8 with TRBJ1-2, with D uncertain. The CDR3 contains 12 residues. Germline CDR1 and CDR2: SGHVS and FQNEAQ. The CDR3 region is CASSLGATGYTF. CDR3 DNA, as far as it was read: TGTGCCAGCAGCTTAGGGGCAACCGGC.

About this clone: The DNA ends 3 residues before the CDR3 does, and the rest of the CDR3 is filled in from the germline J gene. V is TRBV2 and J is TRBJ1-4; D is possibly TRBD1 (6 bases). The CDR3 sequence is 14 residues long. V lost 4 bases to trimming and J lost 4 bases, with 10 bases between them. Germline V CDR1 and CDR2: SNHLY, FYNNEI. CDR3 bases read: TGTGCCAGCAGTGCGGACAGACTTAATGAAAAA. It yields the protein CASSADRLNEK. The whole CDR3 sequence is CASSADRLNEKLFF.

As for this clone: The read terminates 3 residues ahead of where the CDR3 ends, so the germline J gene completes it. J is TRBJ2-1 and V is TRBV11-2; 8 nucleotides line up with TRBD1. With 5 bases clipped from V and 5 bases from J, the junction kept 8 bases outside the gene matches. Germline CDR1 is SGHAT and CDR2 is FQNNGV. The CDR3 has 15 residues. CDR3 DNA (partial): TGTGCCAGCAGCGGTGGCAGGGGGCCTAACAATGAG. Amino acid sequence: CASSGGRGPNNE. The whole CDR3 reads CASSGGRGPNNEQFF.

A note on this clone: The missing CDR3 end, 3 residues past where the read stops, is filled in from the germline J gene. The genes are TRBV2 and TRBJ1-2, with 8 bases identical to TRBD1. Germline CDR1 and CDR2: SNHLY and FYNNEI. Trimming cost V 4 bases and J 0 bases; bases outside gene matches: 4. The CDR3 runs 15 residues. The CDR3 sequence is CASSVQGAANYGYTF. The CDR3 DNA, read in part, is TGTGCCAGCAGTGTCCAGGGGGCCGCTAACTATGGC.

A note on this clone: With the read ending 3 residues before the CDR3 end, the germline J gene is used to fill in that end. The chain uses TRBV12-3 or TRBV12-4 and TRBJ1-5; no clear D. The CDR3 loop spans 13 amino acids. The ends were cut back, 6 bases at V and 0 bases at J, with 6 bases in the middle. The CDR3 bases that were read are TGTGCCAGCAGCCTTAATAGCAATCAGCCC. Translated, it gives CASSLNSNQP. The CDR3 in full is CASSLNSNQPQHF.

Worth noting for this clone: Coverage ceases 3 residues before the CDR3 finishes, and the germline J gene fills in the end. The rearrangement uses TRBV19 and TRBJ1-6, with TRBD1 as a possible D gene (6 bases). Trimming cost V 4 bases and J 6 bases, with 13 bases left between them. CDR3 length: 15 residues. The germline V gene encodes CDR1 LNHDA and CDR2 SQIVND (reference sequence). CDR3 DNA (partial): TGTGCCAGTAGTACACCGACAGGTCGTAATTCACCC. It specifies CASSTPTGRNSP. In full, the CDR3 is CASSTPTGRNSPLHF.

Comments on this clone: The missing CDR3 end, 3 residues past where the read stops, is filled in from the germline J gene. The V and J genes are TRBV10-2 and TRBJ1-1; 9 nucleotides line up with TRBD1. Germline assignment: CDR1 WSHSY and CDR2 SAAADI. V trimming: 3 bases; J trimming: 4 bases; junction bases outside the gene matches: 6. The CDR3 covers 15 residues. CDR3 sequence: CASSDQTGGSTEAFF. CDR3 DNA (partial): TGCGCCAGCAGTGACCAGACAGGGGGAAGCACTGAA.

A word on this clone: The CDR3 end lies 3 residues beyond the end of the read and is filled in from the germline J gene. The genes are TRBV2 and TRBJ2-5; 10 bases line up with TRBD2. The CDR3 length is 15 residues. J was trimmed by 4 bases and V by 6 bases; bases with no gene match: 8. In germline, CDR1 is SNHLY, CDR2 FYNNEI. The part of the CDR3 DNA that was read is TGTGCCAGCAGGGGGAGCGGGGGGGTCTCAGAGACC. Translated, it gives CASRGSGGVSET. The CDR3, in full, reads CASRGSGGVSETQYF. Full variable domain (remainder filled in from reference TRBV2 and TRBJ2-5): EPEVTQTPSHQVTQMGQEVILRCVPISNHLYFYWYRQILGQKVEFLVSFYNNEISEKSEIFDDQFSVERPDGSNFTLKIRSTKLEDSAMYFCASRGSGGVSETQYFGPGTRLLVL.

About this clone: The CDR3 end is not reached by the read, which stops 3 residues before it; the germline J gene fills it in. This chain links TRBV20-1 with TRBJ2-7, with TRBD2 matching over 9 bases. The V gene end was trimmed by 4 bases and the J gene end by 4 bases; junction bases not matched to a gene: 2. This CDR3 contains 12 residues. CDR1 and CDR2 from the germline V gene are DFQATT and SNEGSKA (reference sequence). CDR3 sequence reads: CSAILAGYEQYF. CDR3 DNA, as far as it was read: TGCAGTGCTATCCTAGCGGGGTACGAG.

Turning to this clone: The CDR3 extends 3 residues past the end of the read, so its final part is completed from the germline J gene. This chain uses TRBV7-9 with TRBJ1-2; a weak D match, TRBD1 (5 bases). The germline CDR1 and CDR2 sequences are SEHNR and FQNEAQ (reference sequence). The CDR3 loop spans 14 amino acids. CDR3 bases read: TGTGCCAGCAGCTTAACGGGGGTTATCTACGAC. Its translation: CASSLTGVIYD. The CDR3 in its entirety is CASSLTGVIYDYTF. The full variable domain, its missing parts supplied by reference TRBV7-9 and TRBJ1-2, is DTGVSQNPRHKITKRGQNVTFRCDPISEHNRLYWYRQTLGQGPEFLTYFQNEAQLEKSRLLSDRFSAERPKGSFSTLEIQRTEQGDSAMYLCASSLTGVIYDYTFGSGTRLTVV.

On this clone itself: The DNA ends 3 residues before the CDR3 does, and the rest of the CDR3 is filled in from the germline J gene. The chain recombines TRBV2 with TRBJ1-3, with 12 bases matching TRBD1. The CDR3 length is 15 residues. Germline V gene lookup returns CDR1 SNHLY and CDR2 FYNNEI. The V segment lost 6 bases and the J segment 4 bases; nucleotides outside the gene matches: 4. The sequenced CDR3 bases are TGTGCCAGCAGGAGGGACAGGGGGCGCGGAAACACC. Translating it yields CASRRDRGRGNT. In full, the CDR3 is CASRRDRGRGNTIYF. Drawing the rest from reference TRBV2 and TRBJ1-3, the complete variable domain is EPEVTQTPSHQVTQMGQEVILRCVPISNHLYFYWYRQILGQKVEFLVSFYNNEISEKSEIFDDQFSVERPDGSNFTLKIRSTKLEDSAMYFCASRRDRGRGNTIYFGEGSWLTVV.

Remarks on this clone: Coverage ceases 3 residues before the CDR3 finishes, and the germline J gene fills in the end. The chain uses TRBV7-2 and TRBJ2-5; TRBD2 agrees at 10 bases. V lost 1 base to trimming and J lost 5 bases; unmatched junction nucleotides: 4. The CDR3 has 15 amino acids. The V gene's germline CDR1 is SGHTA and CDR2 FQGNSA. CDR3 sequence reads: CASSLGAGGHETQYF. The covered CDR3 bases are TGTGCCAGCAGCTTAGGAGCGGGGGGGCACGAGACC.

In regard to this clone: The read gets to within 3 residues of the CDR3 end, and the germline J gene fills in the rest. V is TRBV7-2 and J is TRBJ2-7; no reliable D call. The V gene lost 1 base and the J gene lost 1 base, with 5 bases spanning the gap. Germline V gene data show CDR1 as SGHTA and CDR2 as FQGNSA. The CDR3 runs 13 residues. CDR3 residues: CASSLVQSYEQYF. Incomplete CDR3 DNA: TGTGCCAGCAGCTTAGTACAGTCCTACGAG.